This paragraph reports one T cell receptor beta chain. Its antigen remains unknown. PCR was performed using 60 Vbeta and 13 Jbeta primers. The repertoire was sequenced with immunoSEQ multiplex PCR; TCRdb's copy has only in-frame clones and lacks some. The sample lists around 100,000 clones, more than 60% seen once, with about 5% in the top ten. V lost 6 bases and J 2 bases, leaving 10 bases between the germline ends. Germline CDR1 reads MNHNY; CDR2 reads SVGAGI (reference sequence). This CDR3 has 14 amino acids. These data come from a study of cytomegalovirus exposure and HLA in healthy donors. Study outcomes and limitations: A likely sequencing artifact accounted for one observed cluster of highly shared sequence variants. The study flagged some 170 TCR beta chains as cytomegalovirus-associated.

The source is a female donor in good health and CMV-seropositive. The rearrangement joins TRBV6-6 to TRBJ1-4, with a tentative D call TRBD1 (5 bases). Sequencing was done on a sample of PBMCs. DNA for the CDR3: TGTGCCAGCAGACGGGGGTGGACTAATGAAAAACTGTTTTTT. Its translation: CASRRGWTNEKLFF.